Presented here are 32 T cell receptor beta chains from one specimen sequenced in a study of T cell responses to AZD1222 COVID-19 vaccine (dated by TCRdb to about 2021). Libraries were made using the immunoSEQ multiplex PCR assay. TCRdb limited this immuneACCESS table to in-frame rearrangements with V and J called. A share of clones is missing; checked studies link under half to unresolved V genes, and the rest is unexplained. The table for this sample lists around 120,000 clones; around nine tenths of them were counted only once. In total, the top ten clones hold 8.5% to 14% of the sample. In the paper's terms, the time point label means: baseline before first vaccination. According to the study, the label for this sample's treatment or condition signals: meningococcal conjugate vaccine given as trial control. Source: peripheral blood, taken on day 0 of MenACWY control vaccination. All receptors derive from an adult in good health.

The chain carries TRBV18 and TRBJ2-7; 12 bases align to TRBD2. Germline CDR1 KGHSH, CDR2 LQKENI. V trimming: 4 bases; J trimming: 4 bases; junction bases outside the gene matches: 5. The CDR3 is made up of 15 amino acids. The chain's CDR3 is CASSQPSGREYEQYF. Written as DNA, the CDR3 is TGTGCCAGCTCACAACCTAGCGGGAGGGAATACGAGCAGTACTTC.

The chain carries TRBV7-2 and TRBJ2-3; 7 bases map to TRBD1. In germline, CDR1 is SGHTA, CDR2 FQGNSA. V lost 6 bases and J lost 7; bases outside the gene matches: 10. This CDR3 is built from 14 residues. The CDR3 DNA reads as TGTGCCAGCAGTTTGGCACAGGGGAAGAATACGCAGTATTTT. Translating gives CASSLAQGKNTQYF.

The V call is TRBV7-3, the J call TRBJ2-7, with 7 positions matching TRBD2. This CDR3 region has 14 residues. V lost 0 bases to trimming and J lost 6 bases; unmatched junction nucleotides: 5. Germline loops: CDR1 SGHTA, CDR2 FQGTGA. The CDR3 sequence: CASSLTGTTGEQYF. As DNA, the CDR3 is TGTGCCAGCAGCTTAACTGGGACTACCGGCGAGCAGTACTTC.

The chain has TRBV7-9 and TRBJ1-2, with D uncertain. This CDR3 has 14 residues. Trimming shortened V by 0 bases and J by 2 bases, and 7 bases separated the two germline ends. Germline V gene lookup returns CDR1 SEHNR and CDR2 FQNEAQ (reference sequence). The CDR3 coding sequence is TGTGCCAGCAGCTTAGCGTTACCAAACTATGGCTACACCTTC. Translating gives CASSLALPNYGYTF.

The rearrangement joins TRBV10-3 to TRBJ1-5; D gene ambiguous. CDR3 length equals 13 residues. The V and J ends lost 4 bases and 3 bases respectively, with 7 bases between them. Germline assignment: CDR1 ENHRY and CDR2 SYGVKD. This CDR3 is CAISALNNQPQHF. The DNA for the CDR3 is TGTGCCATCAGTGCCCTAAACAATCAGCCCCAGCATTTT.

The rearrangement links TRBV4-3 to TRBJ2-3; 8 bases align to TRBD2. Per the germline V gene, CDR1 is LGHNA and CDR2 is YSLEER. The CDR3 spans 17 residues. Unmatched junction bases numbered 12, after V lost 1 base and J lost 6 bases. CDR3 nucleotides: TGCGCCAGCAGCCAAGTCCCTACCGGGAGGGCCAACGATACGCAGTATTTT. Translating it yields CASSQVPTGRANDTQYF.

The chain has TRBV6-5 and TRBJ2-4; maybe TRBD2 (6 bases). Germline V gives CDR1 MNHEY, CDR2 SVGAGI. The ends were cut back, 7 bases at V and 0 bases at J, with 13 bases in the middle. There are 15 residues in the CDR3. The CDR3 DNA reads TGTGCCAGCATCCCCCGGGGGTTAGCCAAAAACATTCAGTACTTC. It translates to CASIPRGLAKNIQYF.

The rearrangement links TRBV5-1 to TRBJ2-7; D perhaps matches TRBD2 (6 bases). Germline values: CDR1 SGHRS, CDR2 YFSETQ. Trimming removed 5 bases from V and 1 base from J, with 10 bases in between. This CDR3 contains 13 residues. The CDR3 loop is CASRPGGSYEQYF. CDR3 nucleotide sequence: TGCGCCAGCAGACCCGGGGGATCCTACGAGCAGTACTTC.

The genes are TRBV11-2 and TRBJ1-3; a weak D match, TRBD1 (5 bases). Trimming left V 4 bases short and J 2 bases short, with 12 bases between. The CDR3 extends over 15 amino acids. CDR1 is SGHAT, CDR2 FQNNGV, per germline. CDR3 coding DNA: TGTGCCAGCAGCTGGGCAGGGTGGGCTGGAAACACCATATATTTT. It encodes CASSWAGWAGNTIYF.

The J gene is TRBJ2-2, the V gene TRBV7-9; 8 positions agree with TRBD1. This CDR3 has 16 residues. The germline V gene encodes CDR1 SEHNR and CDR2 FQNEAQ (reference sequence). Unmatched junction bases numbered 3, after V lost 1 base and J lost 2 bases. The CDR3 spells CASSLGQGLNTGELFF. DNA of the CDR3: TGTGCCAGCAGCTTAGGACAGGGGTTAAACACCGGGGAGCTGTTTTTT.

This rearrangement joins TRBV19 to TRBJ2-5, with D perhaps given as TRBD1 or TRBD2 (5 bases each). Germline values: CDR1 LNHDA, CDR2 SQIVND (reference sequence). CDR3 size: 15 residues. The germline V and J ends were trimmed by 4 bases and 1 base, with 13 bases remaining between them. CDR3 sequence reads: CASSRGTDAQETQYF. In DNA, the CDR3 is TGTGCCAGTAGTAGGGGGACCGACGCCCAAGAGACCCAGTACTTC.

This chain connects TRBV7-2 to TRBJ2-7; no clear D gene. The CDR3 length is 12 residues. V was cut by 8 bases and J by 0 bases, with 8 bases left in between. Germline CDR1 reads SGHTA; CDR2 reads FQGNSA. CDR3 protein: CASSGNSYEQYF. CDR3 coding DNA: TGTGCCAGCTCAGGCAACTCCTACGAGCAGTACTTC.

This clone was observed a single time. V usage is TRBV29-1 and J usage is TRBJ1-1; D is possibly TRBD1 (5 bases). The CDR3 sequence is 13 residues long. The V gene lost 7 bases and the J gene lost 0 bases, with 12 bases spanning the gap. Germline CDR1 and CDR2: SQVTM and ANQGSEA. CDR3 DNA: TGCAGCGATAGGACATCGATGAACACTGAAGCTTTCTTT. This gives the protein CSDRTSMNTEAFF. Drawing the rest from reference TRBV29-1 and TRBJ1-1, the complete variable domain is SAVISQKPSRDICQRGTSLTIQCQVDSQVTMMFWYRQQPGQSLTLIATANQGSEATYESGFVIDKFPISRPNLTFSTLTVSNMSPEDSSIYLCSDRTSMNTEAFFGQGTRLTVV.

This clone was recorded only once. This rearrangement joins TRBV2 to TRBJ2-7; TRBD1 might be the D (6 bases). This CDR3 region has 14 residues. The germline CDR1 and CDR2 sequences are SNHLY and FYNNEI. The ends were cut back, 4 bases at V and 2 bases at J, with 12 bases in the middle. This CDR3 reads CASSGQGYTYEQYF. The CDR3 DNA reads TGTGCCAGCAGTGGTCAGGGGTACACCTACGAGCAGTACTTC.

V gene TRBV9 combines with J gene TRBJ1-1, with D tentatively TRBD1 (5 bases). The ends were cut back, 4 bases at V and 1 base at J, with 8 bases in the middle. Germline values: CDR1 SGDLS, CDR2 YYNGEE. This CDR3 is built from 13 residues. The CDR3 DNA follows: TGTGCCAGCAGCACCGACAGGAACACTGAAGCTTTCTTT. Encoded protein: CASSTDRNTEAFF.

The chain couples TRBV7-8 to TRBJ2-1, with no clear D. V was pared by 4 bases and J by 8 bases, with 12 bases between. Germline CDR1 reads SGHVS; CDR2 reads FQNEAQ. There are 13 residues in the CDR3. The chain's CDR3 is CASSSRQVDEQFF. The CDR3 DNA follows: TGTGCCAGCAGCTCCCGCCAGGTCGATGAGCAGTTCTTC.

The chain combines TRBV29-1 with TRBJ2-4; D gene uncertain. CDR3 size: 12 residues. Germline CDR1 is SQVTM and CDR2 is ANQGSEA. The V end was cut by 6 bases, the J end by 7 bases, with 13 bases between. CDR3 bases: TGCAGCGTAGAGGACGCCGACAACATTCAGTACTTC. It translates to CSVEDADNIQYF. Combining the CDR3 with reference TRBV29-1 and TRBJ2-4 gives the whole variable domain SAVISQKPSRDICQRGTSLTIQCQVDSQVTMMFWYRQQPGQSLTLIATANQGSEATYESGFVIDKFPISRPNLTFSTLTVSNMSPEDSSIYLCSVEDADNIQYFGAGTRLSVL.

This clone has more than one count but fewer than ten. This chain links TRBV11-3 with TRBJ2-5; 16 positions agree with TRBD2. This CDR3 comprises 17 residues. The J segment lost 2 bases and the V segment lost 4 bases, leaving 4 bases of the junction unmatched. Germline CDR1 and CDR2: SGHNT and YENEEA. The CDR3 region is CASSSGLAGGWQETQYF. CDR3 DNA: TGTGCCAGCAGCTCGGGACTAGCGGGAGGGTGGCAAGAGACCCAGTACTTC.

The J gene is TRBJ1-3, the V gene TRBV18; D gene ambiguous. Trimming stripped 3 bases from V and 0 bases from J, with 12 bases between. The CDR3 runs 16 residues. The germline gives CDR1 KGHSH, CDR2 LQKENI. This CDR3 reads CASSPPRKTSGNTIYF. Written as DNA, the CDR3 is TGTGCCAGCTCACCCCCCAGGAAGACCTCTGGAAACACCATATATTTT.

The V and J genes are TRBV7-2 and TRBJ2-2; D may be TRBD1 (5 bases). CDR1 is SGHTA and CDR2 is FQGNSA in the germline V gene. V shed 3 bases and J shed 13 bases, with 12 bases lying between them. The CDR3 loop spans 12 amino acids. CDR3 bases: TGTGCCAGCAGCTTTCAGGGCTTGGGGCTGTTTTTT. It is translated as CASSFQGLGLFF.

The count of this clone is one. The V and J genes are TRBV4-2 and TRBJ2-1; TRBD2 matches 10 bases. Germline loops: CDR1 LGHNA, CDR2 YNFKEQ. The V segment lost 0 bases and the J segment 8 bases; nucleotides outside the gene matches: 4. This CDR3 is 15 amino acids long. CDR3 nucleotides: TGTGCCAGCAGCCAAGAAAGCGGGAGGGTCCATGAGCAGTTCTTC. Amino acid sequence: CASSQESGRVHEQFF.

In nucleotides, the CDR3 is TGTGCCAGCAGCTTAGGGAGCGGGCGGACCCAAGAGACCCAGTACTTC. Its translation is CASSLGSGRTQETQYF. This chain joins TRBV7-2 and TRBJ2-5, with D perhaps matching TRBD2 (6 bases). The CDR3 is 16 amino acids. V was pared by 1 base and J by 1 base, with 13 bases between. Germline lookup yields CDR1 SGHTA and CDR2 FQGNSA. Full variable domain (outside the CDR3, taken from reference TRBV7-2 and TRBJ2-5): GAGVSQSPSNKVTEKGKDVELRCDPISGHTALYWYRQSLGQGLEFLIYFQGNSAPDKSGLPSDRFSAERTGGSVSTLTIQRTQQEDSAVYLCASSLGSGRTQETQYFGPGTRLLVL.

The chain uses TRBV4-1 and TRBJ2-1; 8 bases align to TRBD1. The V segment lost 2 bases and the J segment 6 bases; nucleotides outside the gene matches: 6. The CDR3 contains 15 residues. Germline V gene sequence: CDR1 MGHRA, CDR2 YSYEKL. The CDR3 here is CASSQRDRGGNEQFF. CDR3 nucleotides: TGCGCCAGCAGCCAACGTGACAGGGGTGGCAATGAGCAGTTCTTC.

In this sample, this clone turned up a few times. The chain combines TRBV6-5 with TRBJ2-7, with 12 bases lining up with TRBD2. The germline V gene encodes CDR1 MNHEY and CDR2 SVGAGI. This CDR3 has 16 amino acids. V dropped 3 bases and J dropped 2; count of bases not matched to a gene: 5. CDR3 in amino acids: CASSYMLAGGTYEQYF. The CDR3 DNA follows: TGTGCCAGCAGTTATATGCTAGCGGGAGGGACCTACGAGCAGTACTTC.

CDR3 DNA sequence: TGTGCCAGCAGTTACGCTCAGGGCTCCTACGAGCAGTACTTC. Translation: CASSYAQGSYEQYF. The V call is TRBV27, the J call TRBJ2-7, with D possibly TRBD1 on 5 matching bases. Germline CDR1 and CDR2: MNHEY and SMNVEV (reference sequence). V lost 4 bases and J 0 bases, leaving 10 bases between the germline ends. The CDR3 totals 14 residues.

The CDR3, as DNA: TGTGCCAGCAGAAAAGACAATCAGCCCCAGCATTTT. It encodes CASRKDNQPQHF. The chain has TRBV7-9 and TRBJ1-5; D gene ambiguous. V was trimmed by 6 bases and J by 3 bases, leaving 6 bases between them. Germline CDR1 is SEHNR and CDR2 is FQNEAQ (reference sequence). The CDR3 is made up of 12 amino acids. The variable domain in full, with the rest retrieved from reference TRBV7-9 and TRBJ1-5, is DTGVSQNPRHKITKRGQNVTFRCDPISEHNRLYWYRQTLGQGPEFLTYFQNEAQLEKSRLLSDRFSAERPKGSFSTLEIQRTEQGDSAMYLCASRKDNQPQHFGDGTRLSIL.

The V call is TRBV19, the J call TRBJ2-7, with D tentatively TRBD2 (5 bases). There are 11 residues in the CDR3. V lost 3 bases to trimming and J lost 6 bases, with 6 bases between them. Germline lookup yields CDR1 LNHDA and CDR2 SQIVND (reference sequence). CDR3 residues: CASSMGVEQYF. For the CDR3, the DNA is TGTGCCAGTAGTATGGGAGTCGAGCAGTACTTC.

The rearrangement uses TRBV4-1 and TRBJ2-7, with 14 bases identical to TRBD2. The germline gives CDR1 MGHRA, CDR2 YSYEKL. The CDR3 consists of 16 residues. Unmatched junction bases numbered 3, after V lost 3 bases and J lost 2 bases. The CDR3 region is CASSQGGLAGAYEQYF. CDR3 in DNA: TGCGCCAGCAGCCAGGGGGGACTAGCGGGAGCCTACGAGCAGTACTTC.

Only one count was recorded for this clone. The chain employs TRBV27 and TRBJ1-2, with 7 nucleotides matching TRBD1. V lost 5 bases to trimming and J lost 4 bases; unmatched junction nucleotides: 16. The CDR3 runs 17 residues. Per the germline V gene, CDR1 is MNHEY and CDR2 is SMNVEV (reference sequence). The CDR3 coding sequence is TGTGCCAGCAGTCCCCGGACAGGTGCCCCAATCCTCTATGGCTACACCTTC. It translates to CASSPRTGAPILYGYTF.

V usage is TRBV29-1 and J usage is TRBJ1-4; weak D call: TRBD1 (6 bases). The CDR3 runs 12 residues. V lost 6 bases to trimming and J lost 7 bases, with 12 bases between them. Germline values: CDR1 SQVTM, CDR2 ANQGSEA. The CDR3 nucleotides are TGCAGCGTGGAGTCAGGGGCTGAAAAACTGTTTTTT. Residues: CSVESGAEKLFF.

J is TRBJ1-2 and V is TRBV7-9, with unresolved D. Trimming took 1 base from V and 3 from J, leaving 6 bases between them. Germline values: CDR1 SEHNR, CDR2 FQNEAQ (reference sequence). This CDR3 is 13 amino acids long. CDR3 sequence (DNA): TGTGCCAGCAGCTTAGGGGAGGACTATGGCTACACCTTC. Amino acid sequence: CASSLGEDYGYTF.

The J gene is TRBJ2-7, the V gene TRBV11-3; 8 nucleotides align to TRBD2. The V gene's germline CDR1 is SGHNT and CDR2 YENEEA. The CDR3 runs 14 residues. J gave up 2 bases and V 5 bases, and 5 bases lay outside the gene matches. The CDR3 DNA reads TGTGCCAGCAGCACTAAAGCGGGAGCCTACGAGCAGTACTTC. Amino acid sequence: CASSTKAGAYEQYF.